This record concerns one T cell receptor beta chain sequence. Its target is not known. The CDR3 is 15 residues long. Unmatched junction bases numbered 11, after V lost 5 bases and J lost 6 bases. CDR1 is SGHRS, CDR2 YFSETQ, per germline. The data were obtained in a study of cytomegalovirus exposure and HLA in healthy donors. Study-level findings and limits: Many donors carried some public TCRs, although rarity characterized most TCR sequences.

While the first cohort had over 650 subjects, the donors belonged to the separate validation cohort of 120 subjects. TCRdb's copy holds only in-frame clones and misses some; the assay was immunoSEQ multiplex PCR. Of fewer than 70,000 clones in the sample, approximately 92% were seen once. Source material: PBMCs. J is TRBJ1-5 and V is TRBV5-1; 7 positions agree with TRBD1. This TCR came from a young man in good health and CMV-seronegative. The chain's CDR3 is CASRPDREAGQPQHF. The CDR3 DNA sequence: TGCGCCAGCAGACCTGACAGGGAGGCCGGTCAGCCCCAGCATTTT.